The entry below gives a single T cell receptor (beta chain) sequence along with its context. Authors' methods: How many nucleated cells were present was estimated from reference gene primer amplification. Some clones are missing from TCRdb's copy, which holds only in-frame ones; the method was immunoSEQ multiplex PCR. V and J calls and clone size are given by that table; D and trimming were obtained from the DNA. The sample has about 50,000 clones, more than 75% seen once. The sample originates from a study of blood T cell repertoires in COVID-19. Across the study: PBMCs, B-cell-depleted T cells, or T cells provided the cDNA or gDNA that made up the material.

Germline loops: CDR1 MGHRA, CDR2 YSYEKL. CDR3 length: 15 residues. The V end was cut by 4 bases, the J end by 0 bases, with 11 bases between. Sample: peripheral blood. This sequence originates from a human donor in a cohort sampled during active COVID-19. The V and J genes are TRBV4-1 and TRBJ2-3; possible D gene TRBD1, 6 bases. The CDR3 DNA follows: TGCGCCAGCAGCCTAAGGACAGATAGCACAGATACGCAGTATTTT. Translating it yields CASSLRTDSTDTQYF.